The 27 T cell receptor beta chains below were found in one sample sequenced in a study of blood T cell repertoires in COVID-19. The protocol was immunoSEQ multiplex PCR, while the TCRdb copy is restricted to in-frame clones and leaves out a portion. There are some 200,000 clones in the sample; about nine tenths occur only once, and 3.5% to 4.5% lies in the top ten. Material: PBMCs or T cells enriched from blood (not recorded which). All receptors derive from a woman aged 40 to 49 with acute COVID-19.

The chain uses TRBV25-1 and TRBJ2-7; 9 bases fit TRBD1. The CDR3 covers 15 residues. The germline V gene has CDR1 MGHDK and CDR2 SYGVNS. Trimming at V came to 2 bases and at J to 6 bases, leaving 8 bases not matched to a gene. The CDR3 sequence: CASSEKPGQGFEQYF. CDR3 coding DNA: TGTGCCAGCAGTGAAAAACCGGGACAGGGTTTCGAGCAGTACTTC.

The chain couples TRBV9 to TRBJ2-3; TRBD2 matches 10 bases. Germline CDR1 SGDLS, CDR2 YYNGEE. Trimming at V came to 5 bases and at J to 6 bases, leaving 18 bases not matched to a gene. CDR3 length: 18 residues. CDR3 coding DNA: TGTGCCAGCAGTCCGTTCCAATTAAGTAGCGGGGGGTCCGATACGCAGTATTTT. This gives the protein CASSPFQLSSGGSDTQYF. Full variable domain (missing parts from reference TRBV9 and TRBJ2-3): DSGVTQTPKHLITATGQRVTLRCSPRSGDLSVYWYQQSLDQGLQFLIQYYNGEERAKGNILERFSAQQFPDLHSELNLSSLELGDSALYFCASSPFQLSSGGSDTQYFGPGTRLTVL.

This chain uses TRBV12-5 with TRBJ1-2; D remains unclear. CDR1 is LGHNT, CDR2 FRNRAP, per germline. The CDR3 has 12 residues. Between the trimmed V and J ends, which lost 0 bases and 14 bases, there was a span of 13 bases. The CDR3 protein is CASGLVLRLTTF. The DNA of the CDR3 is TGTGCTAGTGGTTTGGTTCTCCGGTTAACGACCTTC.

The V call is TRBV6-5, the J call TRBJ2-2; a possible D gene is TRBD1 (6 bases). Germline V gene data show CDR1 as MNHEY and CDR2 as SVGAGI. The CDR3 totals 15 residues. The V end lost 2 bases, the J end lost 3 bases, and 10 bases lay between the germline ends. CDR3 in DNA: TGTGCCAGCAGTTACGCAGGGGAATACACCGGGGAGCTGTTTTTT. This translates into CASSYAGEYTGELFF.

The CDR3 loop is CASSYSLRDRDTEAFF. CDR3 nucleotides: TGTGCCAGCAGTTACTCCCTACGGGACAGGGACACTGAAGCTTTCTTT. The rearrangement links TRBV6-2 or TRBV6-3 to TRBJ1-1; 9 positions agree with TRBD1. Trimming removed 0 bases from V and 3 bases from J; junction bases left unmatched: 5. The CDR3 runs to 16 residues. Germline loops: CDR1 MNHEY, CDR2 SVGEGT.

The chain is built from TRBV4-1 and TRBJ1-1; D is ambiguous. The germline V gene has CDR1 MGHRA and CDR2 YSYEKL. V lost 0 bases, J lost 4 bases, and 6 bases lay in between. The CDR3 runs to 13 residues. The CDR3 sequence is CASSQEEGTEAFF. The CDR3 DNA reads TGCGCCAGCAGCCAAGAGGAGGGCACTGAAGCTTTCTTT.

V and J are TRBV9 and TRBJ1-2; 8 nucleotides agree with TRBD1. V lost 4 bases to trimming and J lost 7 bases; unmatched junction nucleotides: 9. Germline V gene data show CDR1 as SGDLS and CDR2 as YYNGEE. There are 14 residues in the CDR3. Written as DNA, the CDR3 is TGTGCCAGCAGCCCCCCAGGGACAGGTGGTGGCTACACCTTC. Encoded protein: CASSPPGTGGGYTF. The full variable domain, completed using reference TRBV9 and TRBJ1-2, is DSGVTQTPKHLITATGQRVTLRCSPRSGDLSVYWYQQSLDQGLQFLIQYYNGEERAKGNILERFSAQQFPDLHSELNLSSLELGDSALYFCASSPPGTGGGYTFGSGTRLTVV.

This clone was observed once. The chain employs TRBV2 and TRBJ1-2, with 10 positions matching TRBD1. With V trimmed by 8 bases and J by 5 bases, 8 bases remained unmatched. The CDR3 runs 14 residues. Germline CDR1 is SNHLY and CDR2 is FYNNEI. DNA of the CDR3: TGTGCCAGCGGAGGGACAGGGGATTTTTATGGCTACACCTTC. Amino acid sequence: CASGGTGDFYGYTF.

The chain combines TRBV2 with TRBJ1-2, with 11 bases aligning to TRBD1. The germline V gene encodes CDR1 SNHLY and CDR2 FYNNEI. The CDR3 runs to 15 residues. The J segment lost 4 bases and the V segment lost 6 bases, leaving 7 bases of the junction unmatched. CDR3 in amino acids: CASRVDRGRGYGYTF. DNA of the CDR3: TGTGCCAGCAGAGTGGACAGGGGGCGAGGCTATGGCTACACCTTC.

The rearrangement links TRBV27 to TRBJ2-2, with D possibly being TRBD2 (5 bases). The CDR3 runs to 17 residues. Trimming removed 3 bases from V and 4 bases from J, with 18 bases in between. The V gene's germline CDR1 is MNHEY and CDR2 SMNVEV (reference sequence). This CDR3 is CASSFGPREHLTGELFF. DNA of the CDR3: TGTGCCAGCAGTTTTGGTCCCCGGGAACATCTCACCGGGGAGCTGTTTTTT.

The chain couples TRBV27 to TRBJ1-3; 8 nucleotides match TRBD1. CDR3 length equals 15 residues. Per germline, CDR1 MNHEY and CDR2 SMNVEV (reference sequence). V lost 2 bases, J lost 2 bases, and 2 bases stayed unmatched. The CDR3 spells CASSLAGGAGNTIYF. In nucleotides, the CDR3 is TGTGCCAGCAGTTTAGCAGGGGGCGCTGGAAACACCATATATTTT.

The V and J genes are TRBV29-1 and TRBJ2-6; tentatively, D is TRBD1 (6 bases). Germline CDR1 reads SQVTM; CDR2 reads ANQGSEA. V gave up 7 bases and J gave up 2 bases, with 21 bases separating them. The length of the CDR3 is 17 residues. CDR3 coding DNA: TGCAGCGCCGTAGGCAGGGGCCCCCAAACTGGGGCCAACGTCCTGACTTTC. As protein: CSAVGRGPQTGANVLTF. Supplemented by reference TRBV29-1 and TRBJ2-6, the full variable domain reads SAVISQKPSRDICQRGTSLTIQCQVDSQVTMMFWYRQQPGQSLTLIATANQGSEATYESGFVIDKFPISRPNLTFSTLTVSNMSPEDSSIYLCSAVGRGPQTGANVLTFGAGSRLTVL.

This clone was seen more than once but under ten times. The chain is built from TRBV21-1 and TRBJ2-3; the D call of TRBD1 is as the table states it, not checked on the DNA. TRBV21-1 is reported as a pseudogene. This CDR3 comprises 15 residues. The CDR3 nucleotides read TGTGCCAGCAGCAAAGCTGAGGGGGCGGCAGATACGCAGTATTTT. Translation gives CASSKAEGAADTQYF.

The rearrangement uses TRBV7-9 and TRBJ2-1, with D perhaps TRBD1 or TRBD2 (6 bases each). Trimming took 6 bases from V and 9 from J, leaving 15 bases between them. The CDR3 loop spans 13 amino acids. Germline values: CDR1 SEHNR, CDR2 FQNEAQ (reference sequence). CDR3 in DNA: TGTGCCAGCAGTTTACAGGGAGGCGGTGAGCAGTTCTTC. It is translated as CASSLQGGGEQFF.

The chain couples TRBV6-5 to TRBJ1-1; D is undetermined. The CDR3 runs to 14 residues. Germline V lookup: CDR1 MNHEY, CDR2 SVGAGI. Trimming left V 7 bases short and J 1 base short, with 13 bases between. The CDR3 region is CASNPHSSNTEAFF. As DNA, the CDR3 is TGTGCCAGCAACCCCCACTCCTCGAACACTGAAGCTTTCTTT.

The rearrangement uses TRBV9 and TRBJ1-3; 9 nucleotides match TRBD1. CDR1 SGDLS and CDR2 YYNGEE come from the germline V gene. After removal of 4 bases from V and 0 bases from J, the junction contained 8 bases not matched to a gene. CDR3 size: 17 residues. The CDR3 sequence: CASSPGTGRYSGNTIYF. The CDR3 DNA sequence: TGTGCCAGCAGCCCCGGGACAGGGAGGTACTCTGGAAACACCATATATTTT.

The chain recombines TRBV6-5 with TRBJ1-3; weak D call: TRBD1 (6 bases). CDR3 length equals 15 residues. Trimming shortened V by 2 bases and J by 8 bases, and 16 bases separated the two germline ends. The germline V gene encodes CDR1 MNHEY and CDR2 SVGAGI. The CDR3 sequence is CASSYLTGSVDTIYF. The CDR3 region has the DNA TGTGCCAGCAGTTACCTCACAGGGTCGGTGGACACCATATATTTT.

The rearrangement uses TRBV5-1 and TRBJ1-1; D remains unclear. In germline, CDR1 is SGHRS, CDR2 YFSETQ. Trimming stripped 3 bases from V and 5 bases from J, with 14 bases between. CDR3 length: 14 amino acids. CDR3 DNA: TGCGCCAGCAGCTATAAATGGACTGGAACTGAAGCTTTCTTT. Amino acids: CASSYKWTGTEAFF.

This chain connects TRBV5-4 to TRBJ1-2; the D is unclear. CDR1 is SGHNT and CDR2 is YYREEE in the germline V gene (reference sequence). This CDR3 region has 15 residues. Trimming took 4 bases from V and 0 from J, leaving 13 bases between them. CDR3 coding DNA: TGTGCCAGCAGCGAGCCGGGAGACGCTAACTATGGCTACACCTTC. Translated, it gives CASSEPGDANYGYTF. Variable domain in full (rest from reference TRBV5-4 and TRBJ1-2): ETGVTQSPTHLIKTRGQQVTLRCSSQSGHNTVSWYQQALGQGPQFIFQYYREEENGRGNFPPRFSGLQFPNYSSELNVNALELDDSALYLCASSEPGDANYGYTFGSGTRLTVV.

The rearrangement links TRBV1 to TRBJ2-7; the table's D gene call, TRBD2, was not cross checked with the DNA. TRBV1 is a documented pseudogene. This CDR3 comprises 19 residues. The CDR3 region has the DNA TGCACCAGCAGCCAAGGTCCCACCACTAGCGGGGGCCGTTACTACGAGCAGTACTTC. This gives the protein CTSSQGPTTSGGRYYEQYF.

This clone was seen only a few times. V is TRBV3-1 (or the pseudogene TRBV3-2) and J is TRBJ2-7, with D perhaps TRBD1 (6 bases). CDR1 LGHDT and CDR2 YNNKEL come from the germline V gene (reference sequence). The ends were cut back, 1 base at V and 4 bases at J, with 17 bases in the middle. This CDR3 is 16 amino acids long. Here the CDR3 reads CASSQGTAQGRYEQYF. The CDR3, as DNA: TGTGCCAGCAGCCAAGGCACCGCACAGGGAAGGTACGAGCAGTACTTC.

This clone showed up just a few times. V usage is TRBV19 and J usage is TRBJ1-2; TRBD1 aligns across 8 bases. V lost 7 bases and J lost 0; bases outside the gene matches: 4. From germline, CDR1 is LNHDA and CDR2 SQIVND (reference sequence). The CDR3 loop spans 14 amino acids. CDR3 residues: CASTRTGTNYGYTF. The CDR3 DNA is TGTGCCAGTACTCGGACAGGGACTAACTATGGCTACACCTTC.

The rearrangement uses TRBV27 and TRBJ2-5, with 7 bases fitting TRBD1. The CDR3 contains 13 residues. The V segment lost 4 bases and the J segment 8 bases; nucleotides outside the gene matches: 7. CDR1 is MNHEY and CDR2 is SMNVEV in the germline V gene (reference sequence). CDR3 sequence (DNA): TGTGCCAGCAGTTCCGGGACAGTTAATACCCAGTACTTC. Protein: CASSSGTVNTQYF.

This CDR3 reads CASSIGRDSNYGYTF. The CDR3 region has the DNA TGTGCCAGTAGTATTGGCAGGGATTCAAACTATGGCTACACCTTC. The rearrangement joins TRBV19 to TRBJ1-2; D might be TRBD1 (5 bases). V was pared by 3 bases and J by 2 bases, with 13 bases between. The CDR3 is 15 amino acids. Germline V lookup: CDR1 LNHDA, CDR2 SQIVND (reference sequence). Filled out from reference TRBV19 and TRBJ1-2, the complete variable domain reads DGGITQSPKYLFRKEGQNVTLSCEQNLNHDAMYWYRQDPGQGLRLIYYSQIVNDFQKGDIAEGYSVSREKKESFPLTVTSAQKNPTAFYLCASSIGRDSNYGYTFGSGTRLTVV.

The rearrangement links TRBV12-3 or TRBV12-4 to TRBJ1-1; D not resolved. The V gene lost 5 bases and the J gene lost 0 bases, with 7 bases spanning the gap. The CDR3 is 13 residues long. The chain's CDR3 is CASSLHLNTEAFF. CDR3 coding DNA: TGTGCCAGCAGTCTCCACTTGAACACTGAAGCTTTCTTT.

The V call is TRBV18, the J call TRBJ2-7; tentative D call: TRBD1 (5 bases). Trimming took off 6 bases at V and 1 base at J, with 10 bases between the two ends. CDR1 and CDR2 from the germline V gene are KGHSH and LQKENI. The CDR3 runs 13 residues. As DNA, the CDR3 is TGTGCCAGCTCGTCGGACAAATCCTACGAGCAGTACTTC. Translated, it gives CASSSDKSYEQYF.

V gene TRBV19 combines with J gene TRBJ1-1; tentatively, D is TRBD1 (6 bases). V was clipped by 9 bases and J by 4 bases, with 15 bases between them. CDR3 size: 13 residues. The germline gives CDR1 LNHDA, CDR2 SQIVND (reference sequence). CDR3 bases: TGTGCCAGACAGGGTTCGGGGGGCACTGAAGCTTTCTTT. Translated: CARQGSGGTEAFF.